The sequence of this TCR beta chain was determined in a study of radiation and T cells in renal cell carcinoma. Whole-study results and caveats: No pretreatment tumor biopsies were available for baseline clonotypes. Top tumor clonotypes rose in blood 2 weeks post-radiation, then contracted.

The CDR3 is made up of 15 amino acids. CDR1 is LNHDA, CDR2 SQIVND, per germline (reference sequence). The ends lost 6 bases at V and 5 bases at J; junction bases unmatched: 11. The time point here: baseline pretreatment blood. Treatment here: 15 Gy SBRT to primary tumor, nephrectomy 4 weeks later. The tumor was a clear cell renal cell carcinoma. With regard to this clone: Its antigen is not known.

TCRdb keeps only in-frame clones here, not all; method: immunoSEQ multiplex PCR. The data contain 130,000 or so clones, less than 90% of them singletons. This sequence joins TRBV19 and TRBJ1-1; 8 positions match TRBD1. The sequence was obtained from a woman between 45 and 65 years old with renal cell carcinoma. The specimen was blood, collected from a patient whose treatment included radiotherapy and nephrectomy. The CDR3 DNA is TGTGCCAGTAGACCACAGGGGGAAGGTCGGACTGAAGCTTTCTTT. This codes for CASRPQGEGRTEAFF. The variable domain in full, with the rest retrieved from reference TRBV19 and TRBJ1-1, is DGGITQSPKYLFRKEGQNVTLSCEQNLNHDAMYWYRQDPGQGLRLIYYSQIVNDFQKGDIAEGYSVSREKKESFPLTVTSAQKNPTAFYLCASRPQGEGRTEAFFGQGTRLTVV.